The sequence of this TCR beta chain was determined in a study of T cells in narcolepsy. Whole-study findings and limits: Autoreactive clonotypes reportedly recurred in blood of same and different patients, not controls.

As concerns this clone: Antigen: not known.

The CDR3 spans 15 residues. The V end lost 4 bases, the J end lost 10 bases, and 20 bases lay between the germline ends. Germline V gene data show CDR1 as SGHNT and CDR2 as YYREEE (reference sequence). Profiled with immunoSEQ multiplex PCR; TCRdb holds only in-frame clones, not every one. The data contain tens of thousands of clones, approximately 85% of them singletons. The gene calls are TRBV5-4 and TRBJ1-4; D is unresolved. This TCR derives from a human donor in good health. Specimen: memory (CD45RA-) CD4+ T cells from blood. This CDR3 reads CASSAGSAPKGKLFF. CDR3 DNA sequence: TGTGCCAGCAGCGCGGGATCGGCCCCTAAGGGAAAACTGTTTTTT.